Shown below are 26 T cell receptor beta chains from a single sample sequenced in a study of T cells in lung cancer brain metastases. Sequencing was performed with immunoSEQ multiplex PCR; in TCRdb, only in-frame clones are kept and a portion is missing. The sample has about 4,200 clones, 70% to 90% seen once. Sequencing used tumor tissue from the primary lung tumor. The receptors were gathered from a man in his sixties with non-small cell lung cancer.

The chain couples TRBV6-1 to TRBJ1-5; TRBD1 matches at 9 bases. Unmatched junction bases numbered 5, after V lost 1 base and J lost 7 bases. Germline-derived CDR1 and CDR2 are MNHNS and SASEGT. The CDR3 loop spans 15 amino acids. CDR3 nucleotide sequence: TGTGCCAGCAGTGAAGTCGGGACAGGGAGACAGCCCCAGCATTTT. Its protein is CASSEVGTGRQPQHF.

The gene calls are TRBV6-1 and TRBJ1-4; D gene ambiguous. Germline V lookup: CDR1 MNHNS, CDR2 SASEGT. V lost 8 bases to trimming and J lost 7 bases, with 20 bases between them. This CDR3 contains 15 residues. The CDR3 loop reads CASVVNGVYGEKLFF. The DNA for the CDR3 is TGTGCCAGCGTGGTGAATGGGGTCTATGGTGAAAAACTGTTTTTT.

The V call is TRBV4-2, the J call TRBJ1-2, with TRBD1 matching 9 bases. The CDR3 loop spans 14 amino acids. The ends lost 1 base at V and 8 bases at J; junction bases unmatched: 5. Germline assignment: CDR1 LGHNA and CDR2 YNFKEQ. The CDR3 region is CASSQGDRVGGYTF. In nucleotides, the CDR3 is TGTGCCAGCAGCCAAGGGGACAGGGTGGGCGGCTACACCTTC.

This clone was detected only once. The J gene is TRBJ2-1, the V gene TRBV7-8, with a possible D match to TRBD2 (5 bases). Trimming pared 3 bases from V and 9 bases from J, leaving 9 bases between. The CDR3 is 12 amino acids. Germline CDR1 is SGHVS and CDR2 is FQNEAQ. The CDR3 DNA is TGTGCCAGCAGCTTGCAGCGGTTTGAGCAGTTCTTC. This codes for CASSLQRFEQFF.

The J gene is TRBJ2-5, the V gene TRBV7-9, with 15 nucleotides matching TRBD2. From germline, CDR1 is SEHNR and CDR2 FQNEAQ (reference sequence). This CDR3 region has 17 residues. With 5 bases clipped from V and 2 bases from J, the junction kept 6 bases outside the gene matches. The CDR3 here is CASSQPGLAGGQETQYF. The CDR3 DNA sequence: TGTGCCAGCAGCCAACCGGGACTAGCGGGGGGACAAGAGACCCAGTACTTC.

This clone is a singleton in its sample. One end of the junction varies from germline; a read error may be responsible. The chain recombines TRBV7-7 with TRBJ2-3; 7 nucleotides line up with TRBD1. Germline V gene data show CDR1 as SSHAT and CDR2 as FNYEAQ (reference sequence). The CDR3 runs 14 residues. CDR3 residues: CASSLTGSTDTQYF. DNA for the CDR3: TGTGCTAGCAGCTTGACAGGGAGCACAGATACGCAGTATTTT.

J is TRBJ1-4 and V is TRBV30; the D is unclear. The CDR3 covers 14 residues. The V end lost 1 base, the J end lost 0 bases, and 6 bases lay between the germline ends. Germline V CDR1 and CDR2: GTSNPN, SVGIG (reference sequence). CDR3 coding DNA: TGTGCCTGGAGTGGGGAGGCAACTAATGAAAAACTGTTTTTT. This gives the protein CAWSGEATNEKLFF.

V is TRBV14 and J is TRBJ1-1; D perhaps matches TRBD1 (5 bases). CDR1 and CDR2 (germline): SGHDN, FVKESK. The CDR3 runs 17 residues. The V gene lost 4 bases and the J gene lost 3 bases, with 21 bases spanning the gap. CDR3 nucleotides: TGTGCCAGCAGCCTGGGACGTCCTCCGGGAACTCACACTGAAGCTTTCTTT. Protein product: CASSLGRPPGTHTEAFF. The whole variable domain, remainder taken from reference TRBV14 and TRBJ1-1, is EAGVTQFPSHSVIEKGQTVTLRCDPISGHDNLYWYRRVMGKEIKFLLHFVKESKQDESGMPNNRFLAERTGGTYSTLKVQPAELEDSGVYFCASSLGRPPGTHTEAFFGQGTRLTVV.

Comment on this clone: At one boundary the junction diverges from the germline segment, which might be a read error. The chain combines TRBV7-2 with TRBJ2-7; perhaps TRBD1 as D (6 bases). The CDR3 extends over 14 amino acids. Germline values: CDR1 SGHTA, CDR2 FQGNSA. The CDR3 sequence: CASSLQGRSYKQYF. The CDR3 coding sequence is TGTGCCAGCAGCTTGCAGGGGCGTAGCTACAAGCAGTACTTC.

The chain combines TRBV6-1 with TRBJ2-6; no clear D gene. Trimming stripped 4 bases from V and 2 bases from J, with 12 bases between. CDR1 is MNHNS, CDR2 SASEGT, per germline. The CDR3 has 16 amino acids. The CDR3 protein is CASSVGLLAGANVLTF. Written as DNA, the CDR3 is TGTGCCAGCAGTGTGGGTCTACTGGCTGGGGCCAACGTCCTGACTTTC.

This clone appeared a single time. V usage is TRBV9 and J usage is TRBJ2-2; 7 bases agree with TRBD1. The length of the CDR3 is 15 residues. The germline V gene encodes CDR1 SGDLS and CDR2 YYNGEE. Germline trimming cut 3 bases from V and 4 bases from J; bases unmatched to any gene: 6. The CDR3 region is CASSAKGARTGELFF. The CDR3 bases are TGTGCCAGCAGCGCGAAGGGGGCGCGCACCGGGGAGCTGTTTTTT.

The count of this clone is one. The V gene is TRBV5-1, the J gene TRBJ2-2; TRBD1 is a possible D gene (6 bases). CDR1 SGHRS and CDR2 YFSETQ come from the germline V gene. The CDR3 totals 17 residues. With 2 bases removed from V and 3 bases from J, the gap between germline ends came to 17 bases. CDR3 DNA sequence: TGCGCCAGCAGCTTTGAAAGGATACAGGGTTACACCGGGGAGCTGTTTTTT. This gives the protein CASSFERIQGYTGELFF.

J is TRBJ2-7 and V is TRBV2; tentatively, D is TRBD1 (5 bases). The germline CDR1 and CDR2 sequences are SNHLY and FYNNEI. Trimming pared 4 bases from V and 5 bases from J, leaving 12 bases between. The CDR3 runs 13 residues. The CDR3: CASSGRELHEQYF. In DNA, the CDR3 is TGTGCCAGCAGTGGCAGGGAATTACACGAGCAGTACTTC.

The CDR3 coding sequence is TGTGCCATCAGAGGACAGGGAAGGAGCTACGAGCAGTACTTC. Its translation: CAIRGQGRSYEQYF. This chain connects TRBV10-3 to TRBJ2-7, with 8 bases matching TRBD1. The CDR3 is 14 residues long. Germline lookup yields CDR1 ENHRY and CDR2 SYGVKD. V gave up 6 bases and J gave up 3 bases; unmatched junction bases: 7.

The rearrangement links TRBV30 to TRBJ1-2; perhaps TRBD1 as D (5 bases). CDR3 size: 13 residues. The germline CDR1 and CDR2 sequences are GTSNPN and SVGIG (reference sequence). V dropped 4 bases and J dropped 2 bases, with 11 bases sitting between them. The CDR3 sequence is CAWKKGENYGYTF. CDR3 sequence (DNA): TGTGCCTGGAAGAAAGGGGAGAACTATGGCTACACCTTC.

The CDR3 spells CASRAGTGNNQPQHF. CDR3 DNA sequence: TGTGCCAGCAGAGCCGGGACAGGGAACAATCAGCCCCAGCATTTT. The V gene is TRBV6-5, the J gene TRBJ1-5; 9 bases match TRBD1. This CDR3 has 15 residues. CDR1 is MNHEY and CDR2 is SVGAGI in the germline V gene. V shed 6 bases and J 3 bases; nucleotides not matched to a gene: 6.

The V call is TRBV12-5, the J call TRBJ2-5; TRBD2 agrees at 8 bases. Germline values: CDR1 LGHNT, CDR2 FRNRAP. J was trimmed by 5 bases and V by 2 bases; bases with no gene match: 13. The CDR3 loop spans 17 amino acids. CDR3 amino acids: CASGLFPTPSGRETQYF. The DNA of the CDR3 is TGTGCTAGTGGTTTGTTCCCAACCCCTAGCGGGCGGGAGACCCAGTACTTC.

The V call is TRBV7-6, the J call TRBJ2-2, with D unresolved. The V gene's germline CDR1 is SGHVS and CDR2 FNYEAQ. This CDR3 region has 13 residues. Trimming took off 4 bases at V and 7 bases at J, with 10 bases between the two ends. The CDR3 loop is CASSSLSVGELFF. DNA for the CDR3: TGTGCCAGCAGCTCCCTAAGCGTCGGGGAGCTGTTTTTT.

In its sample, this clone is large. The chain employs TRBV7-3 and TRBJ2-2, with 8 bases aligning to TRBD2. The CDR3 extends over 16 amino acids. Trimming took 5 bases from V and 4 from J; bases not matched to a gene: 9. The germline CDR1 and CDR2 sequences are SGHTA and FQGTGA. The CDR3 spells CASSGFAGGPTGELFF. The DNA of the CDR3 is TGTGCCAGCAGCGGATTCGCGGGGGGACCCACCGGGGAGCTGTTTTTT.

The gene calls are TRBV18 and TRBJ2-1; 9 bases fit TRBD1. V was pared by 3 bases and J by 5 bases, with 8 bases of the junction left unmatched. The CDR3 runs 16 residues. Germline V gene sequence: CDR1 KGHSH, CDR2 LQKENI. CDR3 sequence reads: CASSPDRGRADNEQFF. CDR3 in DNA: TGTGCCAGCTCACCGGACAGGGGAAGGGCTGACAATGAGCAGTTCTTC. Supplemented by reference TRBV18 and TRBJ2-1, the full variable domain reads NAGVMQNPRHLVRRRGQEARLRCSPMKGHSHVYWYRQLPEEGLKFMVYLQKENIIDESGMPKERFSAEFPKEGPSILRIQQVVRGDSAAYFCASSPDRGRADNEQFFGPGTRLTVL.

The chain carries TRBV4-3 and TRBJ1-1, with 9 bases identical to TRBD1. Germline CDR1 is LGHNA and CDR2 is YSLEER. V shed 3 bases and J 4 bases; nucleotides not matched to a gene: 9. The CDR3 consists of 16 residues. CDR3 sequence (DNA): TGCGCCAGCAGCCACTCTTGGACAGGGGACAGCACTGAAGCTTTCTTT. As protein: CASSHSWTGDSTEAFF.

The V gene is TRBV10-3, the J gene TRBJ2-7, with a tentative D call TRBD1 (6 bases). The CDR3 spans 14 residues. V lost 2 bases to trimming and J lost 3 bases, with 11 bases between them. The V gene's germline CDR1 is ENHRY and CDR2 SYGVKD. The CDR3 sequence: CAISEDRRFYEQYF. CDR3 DNA: TGTGCCATCAGTGAGGACAGGCGATTCTACGAGCAGTACTTC.

The chain links TRBV29-1 to TRBJ2-7; no reliable D call. Germline CDR1 is SQVTM and CDR2 is ANQGSEA. V was trimmed by 8 bases and J by 2 bases, leaving 16 bases between them. This CDR3 has 13 residues. In nucleotides, the CDR3 is TGCAGCACCCTAGGTGGCACAGCCTACGAGCAGTACTTC. Protein product: CSTLGGTAYEQYF.

The J gene is TRBJ1-5, the V gene TRBV19; maybe TRBD1 (5 bases). Trimming took off 0 bases at V and 7 bases at J, with 13 bases between the two ends. CDR3 size: 15 residues. Germline CDR1 reads LNHDA; CDR2 reads SQIVND (reference sequence). CDR3 in amino acids: CASSIDRGPRQPQHF. DNA for the CDR3: TGTGCCAGTAGTATAGATCGGGGCCCGAGGCAGCCCCAGCATTTT.

The table lists this clone with a count of one. V gene TRBV20-1 combines with J gene TRBJ2-7; no clear D. The ends were cut back, 1 base at V and 5 bases at J, with 6 bases in the middle. Germline loops: CDR1 DFQATT, CDR2 SNEGSKA (reference sequence). CDR3 length: 11 residues. The CDR3 region is CSARVVNEQYF. CDR3 DNA sequence: TGCAGTGCTAGAGTCGTGAACGAGCAGTACTTC.

V and J are TRBV27 and TRBJ2-7, with a tentative D call TRBD2 (5 bases). The CDR3 runs to 13 residues. Germline lookup yields CDR1 MNHEY and CDR2 SMNVEV (reference sequence). Trimming removed 5 bases at V and 6 bases at J, with 14 bases between. The CDR3 reads CASSLGLLSEQYF. The CDR3 DNA reads as TGTGCCAGCAGTCTAGGACTCCTTTCCGAGCAGTACTTC.